This T cell receptor beta chain emerged from a study of blood T cell repertoires in COVID-19. Under the authors' procedure: Quantification of nucleated cells was approximated via reference gene primer amplification. The protocol was immunoSEQ multiplex PCR, while the TCRdb copy is restricted to in-frame clones and leaves out a portion. That table gives V, J and clone size, and the DNA gave D and trimming. This sample has 55,000 to 75,000 clones, with about 80% found just once. The CDR3 length is 13 residues. Per the germline V gene, CDR1 is DFQATT and CDR2 is SNEGSKA (reference sequence). The V end was cut by 3 bases, the J end by 0 bases, with 8 bases between.

This chain links TRBV20-1 with TRBJ1-2, with D uncertain. This TCR came from a man in his 70s with acute or convalescent COVID-19. Sequenced sample: peripheral blood. The CDR3 is CSASPEANYGYTF. The CDR3 nucleotides are TGCAGTGCTAGTCCAGAAGCTAACTATGGCTACACCTTC.